This T cell receptor beta chain originates from a study of control samples from healthy donors and cancer patients. Generated by immunoSEQ multiplex PCR, the TCRdb table keeps only in-frame clones and is missing some. The table has 130,000 or so clones, 90% seen once; the top ten hold roughly 2.7%. A word on this clone: This sample also contains other DNA sequences that code for the same CDR3.

V dropped 3 bases and J dropped 7 bases, with 9 bases sitting between them. This CDR3 is built from 12 residues. Germline loops: CDR1 KGHSH, CDR2 LQKENI. The chain joins TRBV18 to TRBJ1-2; D may be TRBD1 (5 bases). The TCR comes from a man in his forties in good health. Sequenced sample: blood. CDR3 DNA: TGTGCCAGCTCACCCAGGGAGGGTGGCTACACCTTC. Translated: CASSPREGGYTF.